The clone carrying this TCR beta chain was detected a few times. Its target is unknown. The read is 3 residues too short to cover the CDR3 end, so that end is filled in from the germline J gene. Generated by immunoSEQ multiplex PCR, the TCRdb table keeps only in-frame clones and is missing some. Altogether around 32,000 clones were found in the sample, and no singletons occur. The data stem from a study of T cell clonality in common variable immunodeficiency. V dropped 5 bases and J dropped 7; count of bases not matched to a gene: 5. Germline V CDR1 and CDR2: SGHNT, YENEEA. The CDR3 runs to 14 residues. Blood came from CVID subjects not ill and not taking immunomodulatory or immunosuppressive medication. Blood samples were heparinized, about 4.5 to 9 ml per donor. Study findings and constraints: Repertoire-complication correlations in CVID were limited by patient heterogeneity. Reportedly, TCR beta sequences from common variable immunodeficiency showed fewer deletions and N-nucleotide insertions.

The V and J genes are TRBV11-3 and TRBJ1-4; 9 nucleotides match TRBD1. This sequence was found in a human donor with common variable immunodeficiency. The source material was peripheral blood mononuclear cells. CDR3 region: CASSRPDRGEKLFF. The CDR3 DNA, read in part, is TGTGCCAGCAGCCGACCGGACAGGGGTGAAAAA.